The 21 T cell receptor beta chains given below trace back to one sample, sequenced in a study of tumor and adjacent non-tumor tissue in lung cancer. RNA was extracted from bulk tissue without any cell sorting. Three rounds of nested PCR, following a modified ARM-PCR protocol, produced the TCRbeta library. TCRdb processed the multiplex PCR reads anew with MiXCR; each CDR3 protein has one entry. The data show approximately 100,000 distinct CDR3 sequences, approximately 71% seen once. Sequences were obtained from lung tumor tissue. These receptors were obtained from a woman aged 55-69 years with non-small cell lung cancer.

This clonotype was detected a few times. CDR3 sequence: CAWGESGNTIYF. The CDR3 nucleotides read TGTGCCTGGGGGGAAAGTGGAAACACCATATATTTT. The chain carries TRBV30 and TRBJ1-3; D is unresolved. Trimming removed 5 bases at V and 3 bases at J, with 8 bases between. The germline gives CDR1 GTSNPN, CDR2 SVGIG (reference sequence). This CDR3 has 12 amino acids.

This clonotype turned up a few times. A clone one base away is much larger, so this may be a read error. This chain uses TRBV20-1 with TRBJ2-7; D is ambiguous. Germline lookup yields CDR1 DFQATT and CDR2 SNEGSKA (reference sequence). This CDR3 is built from 13 residues. V shed 7 bases and J shed 3 bases, with 16 bases lying between them. In DNA form, the CDR3 reads TGCAGTGTCCTACAGTGGGGATACTACGAGCAGTACTTC. Protein sequence: CSVLQWGYYEQYF.

On this clonotype: Mismatch with germline at one junction end may stem from a read error. V gene TRBV20-1 combines with J gene TRBJ2-1; D might be TRBD1 or TRBD2, each matching 6 bases. The germline gives CDR1 DFQATT, CDR2 SNEGSKA (reference sequence). This CDR3 is 16 amino acids long. The chain's CDR3 is CSAREGQGGSYDEQFF. The CDR3 DNA follows: TGCAGTGCTAGAGAGGGACAAGGAGGGTCCTACGATGAGCAGTTCTTC.

Details on this clonotype: This CDR3 fails to terminate in the conserved phenylalanine or tryptophan, so it likely reflects a read error. V and J are TRBV11-2 and TRBJ1-2, with D maybe TRBD1 (5 bases). V was cut by 7 bases and J by 1 base, with 25 bases left in between. Germline V gene data show CDR1 as SGHAT and CDR2 as FQNNGV. The CDR3 contains 18 residues. CDR3 amino acids: CASITLWGTTGINYGYTS. CDR3 nucleotides: TGTGCCAGCATTACTCTATGGGGCACCACAGGAATTAACTATGGCTACACCTCC.

A remark on this clonotype: One end of the junction does not line up with germline, which may come from a read error. DNA for the CDR3: TGTGCCAGCAGTCACAGGATTAATCAGGCCCAGCATTTT. Its translation is CASSHRINQAQHF. The rearrangement joins TRBV6-6 to TRBJ1-5; a weak D match, TRBD1 (5 bases). The germline gives CDR1 MNHNY, CDR2 SVGAGI (reference sequence). This CDR3 has 13 amino acids.

This clonotype occurred a few times. The junction and the germline gene differ at one end; a read error may be behind it. The chain carries TRBV6-1 and TRBJ1-2; no definite D call. This CDR3 comprises 15 residues. Germline assignment: CDR1 MNHNS and CDR2 SASEGT. The CDR3 DNA sequence: TGTGCCAGCAGTGAAGGGAGTGGCACCCACTATGGCTACATCTTC. Translating it yields CASSEGSGTHYGYIF.

A note on this clonotype: Compared with germline, one end of the junction differs, possibly owing to a read error. The chain recombines TRBV20-1 with TRBJ2-7; possibly TRBD1 for D (6 bases). Germline CDR1 reads DFQATT; CDR2 reads SNEGSKA (reference sequence). The CDR3 contains 15 residues. In DNA form, the CDR3 reads TGCAGTGTCCAGGGACACGTGGGGCGGGCGAATGAGCAGTACTTT. Translation gives CSVQGHVGRANEQYF.

About this clonotype itself: At one end, the junction sequence differs from germline, possibly due to a read error. V is TRBV5-4 and J is TRBJ2-1; weak D call: TRBD2 (6 bases). This CDR3 is 16 amino acids long. Germline assignment: CDR1 SGHNT and CDR2 YYREEE (reference sequence). The CDR3: CASRPGGETVNNELFF. CDR3 nucleotide sequence: TGTGCCAGCAGACCCGGAGGGGAGACGGTGAATAATGAGCTGTTCTTC.

The table lists this clonotype with a few counts. The chain employs TRBV12-3 or TRBV12-4 and TRBJ1-1; D unresolved. The CDR3 contains 12 residues. The ends were cut back, 5 bases at V and 12 bases at J, with 16 bases in the middle. CDR3 DNA sequence: TGTGCCAGCAGTGCGACGGAGCCCGAAACTTTCTTT. It specifies CASSATEPETFF.

Note on this clonotype: An end of the junction does not agree with germline; a read error may underlie this. The V gene is TRBV13, the J gene TRBJ2-7; the D gene is possibly TRBD2 (5 bases). CDR1 is PRHDT, CDR2 FYEKMQ, per germline (reference sequence). This CDR3 region has 13 residues. CDR3: CASSSVRAYDQSF. In DNA, the CDR3 is TGTGCCAGCAGCTCCGTGAGGGCCTACGATCAGTCCTTC.

Notes on this clonotype: Mismatch with germline at one junction end may stem from a read error. The chain couples TRBV6-6 to TRBJ2-7; TRBD1 matches at 8 bases. From germline, CDR1 is MNHNY and CDR2 SVGAGI (reference sequence). The CDR3 sequence is 15 residues long. CDR3 nucleotides: TGTGCTAGCAACCGCCAAACAGGGGGAGACTACGAGCAGTACTTC. This encodes CASNRQTGGDYEQYF.

For this clonotype: The junction departs from the called germline gene at one end, perhaps through a read error. The rearrangement uses TRBV7-6 and TRBJ1-4, with 10 positions matching TRBD1. The germline gives CDR1 SGHVS, CDR2 FNYEAQ. The CDR3 extends over 15 amino acids. CDR3 protein: CAGSSTGQGSEKLFF. CDR3 bases: TGTGCCGGCAGCTCGACGGGACAGGGGAGTGAAAAACTGTTTTTT. The full variable domain, with the rest looked up from reference TRBV7-6 and TRBJ1-4, is GAGVSQSPRYKVTKRGQDVALRCDPISGHVSLYWYRQALGQGPEFLTYFNYEAQQDKSGLPNDRFSAERPEGSISTLTIQRTEQRDSAMYRCAGSSTGQGSEKLFFGSGTQLSVL.

A note on this clonotype: The junction differs from germline at one of its ends, possibly a read error. The chain links TRBV11-2 to TRBJ2-7; 13 positions agree with TRBD2. This CDR3 spans 15 amino acids. CDR1 is SGHAT, CDR2 FQNNGV, per germline. The CDR3 loop is CASSFGTSGTYEQYF. CDR3 DNA: TGTGCTAGCAGCTTCGGGACTAGCGGGACCTACGAGCAGTACTTC.

As to this clonotype: The conserved final phenylalanine or tryptophan is absent from the CDR3, which likely points to a read error. The V gene is TRBV4-3, the J gene TRBJ2-5; D may be TRBD2 (6 bases). Deletions cut 4 bases from V and 2 bases from J, with 14 bases between. Germline lookup yields CDR1 LGHNA and CDR2 YSLEER. The CDR3 has 15 residues. This chain's CDR3 is CASSRYRDSQETQYS. CDR3 bases: TGCGCCAGCAGCCGATACCGGGACTCGCAAGAGACCCAGTACTCT.

This clonotype was detected once. At one end, the junction sequence differs from germline, possibly due to a read error. The rearrangement links TRBV20-1 to TRBJ2-5; D not resolved. The CDR3 has 11 amino acids. CDR1 is DFQATT, CDR2 SNEGSKA, per germline (reference sequence). In DNA, the CDR3 is TGCAGTGCTAGAGAAACAGAGACCCAATACTTC. This codes for CSARETETQYF.

Of note for this clonotype: No conserved phenylalanine or tryptophan is present at the end of the CDR3, so a read error is the likely explanation. The chain is built from TRBV28 and TRBJ2-5; the match to TRBD2 covers 11 bases. Per germline, CDR1 MDHEN and CDR2 SYDVKM. The CDR3 has 15 amino acids. The CDR3: CVSSYAGLAGETQYL. The DNA of the CDR3 is TGTGTCAGCAGTTACGCCGGACTAGCGGGAGAGACCCAGTACTTA.

As to this clonotype: This likely comes from a read error, as the CDR3 has no conserved phenylalanine or tryptophan at its end. In DNA form, the CDR3 reads TGTGCCGGCACCCGATTAAGGGGAGACTACAATGAGCAGTTCCTC. It yields the protein CAGTRLRGDYNEQFL. The V gene is TRBV12-3 or TRBV12-4, the J gene TRBJ2-1; possibly TRBD1 or TRBD2 for D (5 bases each). Trimming stripped 11 bases from V and 3 bases from J, with 20 bases between. This CDR3 comprises 15 residues.

For this clonotype: Just one base apart from a much larger clone, this may be a read error. The rearrangement links TRBV6-1 to TRBJ1-2; D uncertain. V lost 4 bases to trimming and J lost 4 bases, with 10 bases between them. CDR3 size: 13 residues. Germline CDR1 is MNHNS and CDR2 is SASEGT. The DNA of the CDR3 is TGTGCCAGCAGTGCTGAGGGTGTCTATGGCTACACCTTC. Protein product: CASSAEGVYGYTF.

This clonotype appeared a few times. The CDR3 nucleotides are TGTGCCAGCAGCTTCGGACAGGCCGGCTACACCTTC. Amino acid sequence: CASSFGQAGYTF. The chain couples TRBV11-2 to TRBJ1-2, with 7 bases matching TRBD1. J was trimmed by 8 bases and V by 3 bases; bases with no gene match: 3. Germline lookup yields CDR1 SGHAT and CDR2 FQNNGV. The CDR3 totals 12 residues. The complete variable domain, with remaining parts taken from reference TRBV11-2 and TRBJ1-2, reads EAGVAQSPRYKIIEKRQSVAFWCNPISGHATLYWYQQILGQGPKLLIQFQNNGVVDDSQLPKDRFSAERLKGVDSTLKIQPAKLEDSAVYLCASSFGQAGYTFGSGTRLTVV.

Of note for this clonotype: The conserved closing phenylalanine or tryptophan is absent in this CDR3, likely reflecting a read error. The DNA is omitted, as the CDR3 cannot be located on it reliably, and the CDR3 follows TCRdb's listing. The chain employs TRBV20-1 and TRBJ1-1; the table's D call, TRBD1, was not checked against the DNA. Germline V gene data show CDR1 as DFQATT and CDR2 as SNEGSKA (reference sequence). 16 amino acids form the CDR3, both terminal residues included. The CDR3 region is CSAGGVERTANTETFI.

Note on this clonotype: One end of the junction fails to match germline, which may point to a read error. This rearrangement joins TRBV11-3 to TRBJ2-4; D unclear. Germline CDR1 and CDR2: SGHNT and YENEEA. CDR3 size: 13 residues. This CDR3 reads CTSSLNHLDFQYF. The CDR3 DNA sequence: TGTACCAGCAGCTTGAACCATCTCGACTTTCAGTACTTC. Combining the CDR3 with reference TRBV11-3 and TRBJ2-4 gives the whole variable domain EAGVVQSPRYKIIEKKQPVAFWCNPISGHNTLYWYLQNLGQGPELLIRYENEEAVDDSQLPKDRFSAERLKGVDSTLKIQPAELGDSAVYLCTSSLNHLDFQYFGAGTRLSVL.